This T cell receptor beta chain originates from a study of T cell repertoires in urothelial bladder cancer. Study-wide points: In carcinoma specimens, a single clone made up to roughly 17% of infiltrating lymphocytes.

The CDR3 is made up of 13 amino acids. Germline V CDR1 and CDR2: KGHSH, LQKENI. Losses at the gene ends were 7 bases for V and 8 bases for J; bases not matched to a gene: 9. This table comes from immunoSEQ multiplex PCR, and its TCRdb copy is limited to in-frame clones, with some not included. The table has 10,000 to 13,000 clones, about two thirds seen once. Comments on this clone: Its antigen remains unknown.

Sequences were obtained from tumor-infiltrating cells from bladder cancer. This TCR was recovered from a human donor with a benign inflammatory bladder lesion. The chain couples TRBV18 to TRBJ1-2, with TRBD1 matching 8 bases. As DNA, the CDR3 is TGTGCCAGCTTTCGTGACAGGGGCGGGGGCTACACCTTC. Translated, it gives CASFRDRGGGYTF. Variable domain in full (rest from reference TRBV18 and TRBJ1-2): NAGVMQNPRHLVRRRGQEARLRCSPMKGHSHVYWYRQLPEEGLKFMVYLQKENIIDESGMPKERFSAEFPKEGPSILRIQQVVRGDSAAYFCASFRDRGGGYTFGSGTRLTVV.